A selection of T cell receptor beta chains follows, all from one sample in a study of blood T cell repertoires in COVID-19. Libraries were prepared by immunoSEQ multiplex PCR; TCRdb keeps only in-frame clonotypes and omits some of them. The sample lists some 150,000 clones, about four fifths occurring once. The sequencing sample was made of peripheral blood. The receptors here all came from a woman aged 60 to 75 with acute or convalescent COVID-19. CDR3s include the opening cysteine and the closing phenylalanine or tryptophan. The D gene is left open where the match is weak.

>NA|TRBJ1-4|TRBV5-5
TGTGCCAGCAGCGTGACAGGCAGGGGTGAAAAACTGTTTTTT
CASSVTGRGEKLFF
>TRBD2|TRBJ2-4|TRBV7-9
TGTGCCAGCAGCTTACCGGGGGAGGGGACCAAAAACATTCAGTACTTC
CASSLPGEGTKNIQYF
>NA|TRBJ1-5|TRBV7-7
TGTGCCAGCAGCCCCCTAGGAGGGCCCCAGCATTTT
CASSPLGGPQHF
>NA|TRBJ2-2|TRBV7-6
TGTGCCAGCAGCTTAGCGGCAGTATCCGGGGAGCTGTTTTTT
CASSLAAVSGELFF
>TRBD1|TRBJ2-3|TRBV28
TGTGCCAGCCTCGACAGGGTAGGGACAGATACGCAGTATTTT
CASLDRVGTDTQYF
>NA|TRBJ1-5|TRBV19
TGTGCCAGTAGTATAGGGACAGTTGTTAATCAGCCCCAGCATTTT
CASSIGTVVNQPQHF
>TRBD1|TRBJ2-7|TRBV5-5
TGTGCCAGCAGCTTCGGACAGGCTGTTCGAGAGCAGTACTTC
CASSFGQAVREQYF
>NA|TRBJ2-3|TRBV7-3
TGTGCCAGCAGCTTCCCCTTGGGCACGCAGTATTTT
CASSFPLGTQYF
>TRBD1|TRBJ1-5|TRBV28
TGTGCCAGCAGTCATAGACAGGGCGTCTTGAAGCCCCAGCATTTT
CASSHRQGVLKPQHF
>TRBD2|TRBJ2-3|TRBV9
TGTGCCAGCAGCGCAGAAGCGGGAGCTAGCACAGATACGCAGTATTTT
CASSAEAGASTDTQYF
>NA|TRBJ2-7|TRBV7-2
TGTGCCAGCAGCCAGACACGCGCGTCCGATGAGCAGTACTTC
CASSQTRASDEQYF
>TRBD2|TRBJ2-1|TRBV27
TGTGCCAGCAGCCTGACTAGCGGAGGGGAGGGACCATACAATGAGCAGTTCTTC
CASSLTSGGEGPYNEQFF
>TRBD2|TRBJ2-3|TRBV7-2
TGTGCCAGCAGCTTAGCTCCGGGTACTAGCGGGAGTCCTCTTGATACGCAGTATTTT
CASSLAPGTSGSPLDTQYF
>TRBD1|TRBJ1-4|TRBV5-1
TGCGCCAGCCATACGGGACAGGGGAGTGAAAAACTGTTTTTT
CASHTGQGSEKLFF